This T cell receptor (beta chain) originates from a study of T cell repertoires in cytomegalovirus infection. V lost 3 bases, J lost 0 bases, and 7 bases lay in between. Germline V gives CDR1 SEHNR, CDR2 FQNEAQ (reference sequence). This CDR3 comprises 14 residues. This clonotype was seen many times. Using its own MiXCR run on the reads, TCRdb lists one record per CDR3 protein. The table shows around 210,000 distinct CDR3 sequences, with around 6.6% occurring only once. The V gene is TRBV7-9, the J gene TRBJ2-3; D is unclear. The TCR sequence derives from a human donor in good health (CMV status not recorded). Some clones in this sample may be carry-over from other donors' samples. The sample taken for sequencing was PBMCs. The CDR3 nucleotides read TGTGCCAGCAGCTTCCTGACTAGCACAGATACGCAGTATTTT. Translated: CASSFLTSTDTQYF.